This T cell receptor (beta chain) was observed in a study of T-cell memory formation after mild COVID-19. Points on this clonotype: Its antigen is unidentified.

Looked up from germline, CDR1 is SGDLS and CDR2 is YYNGEE. CDR3 length: 16 amino acids. V lost 0 bases to trimming and J lost 4 bases, with 16 bases between them. Study results and caveats: There was a balanced CD4/CD8 profile in clones contracting day 15 to 85, and later expanders leaned CD4+.

TCRdb processed the 5' RACE reads anew with MiXCR; each CDR3 protein has one entry. This sample has approximately 210,000 distinct CDR3 sequences, with 27% found just once. The sample was PBMCs or a T cell subset sorted from them (not recorded which). The J gene is TRBJ1-2, the V gene TRBV9; D not resolved. This clonotype was sampled from an adult woman who had mild COVID-19 (a few samples of this study predate the infection). Cell type and time point are not known. CDR3 bases: TGTGCCAGCAGCGTAGCTAGCGGGGATAGTGCCTATGGCTACACCTTC. As protein: CASSVASGDSAYGYTF.